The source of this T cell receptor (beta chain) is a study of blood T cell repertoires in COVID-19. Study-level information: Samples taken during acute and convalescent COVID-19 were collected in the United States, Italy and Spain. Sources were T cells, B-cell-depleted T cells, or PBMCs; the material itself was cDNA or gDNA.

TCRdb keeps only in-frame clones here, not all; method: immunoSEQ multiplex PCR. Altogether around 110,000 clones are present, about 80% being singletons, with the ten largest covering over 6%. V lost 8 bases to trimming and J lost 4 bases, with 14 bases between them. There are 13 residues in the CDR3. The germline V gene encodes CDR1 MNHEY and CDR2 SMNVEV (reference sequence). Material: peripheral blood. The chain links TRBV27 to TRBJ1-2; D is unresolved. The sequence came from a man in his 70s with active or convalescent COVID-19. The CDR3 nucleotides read TGTGCCAGCGGAAGGAGTACCACCTATGGCTACACCTTC. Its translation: CASGRSTTYGYTF.